These T cell receptor beta chains were read from a single sample in a study of shared clonotypes between healthy human individuals. Assay used: immunoSEQ multiplex PCR; TCRdb lists only in-frame clones, some missing. The sample lists millions of clones, approximately 92% occurring once. Sequencing was performed on naive CD4+ T cells sorted from blood. Every receptor here comes from a man aged 18 to 29 in good health. Both conserved end residues are part of each CDR3. Each record gives: D gene, J gene, V gene, CDR3 DNA, CDR3 protein. The D gene is left open where the match is weak.

>TRBD1|TRBJ1-1|TRBV5-1
TGCGCCAGCACAAAGACAGGGACCGAATTGAACGCTGAAGCTTTCTTT
CASTKTGTELNAEAFF
>TRBD1|TRBJ1-5|TRBV19
TGTGCCAGTAGTATGGGACAGAAGCCTAGCAATCAGCCCCAGCATTTT
CASSMGQKPSNQPQHF
>TRBD2|TRBJ2-5|TRBV10-2
TGCGCCAGCAGTGCATATCGGACTAGTTATCGAGAGACCCAGTACTTC
CASSAYRTSYRETQYF
>TRBD1|TRBJ2-3|TRBV10-3
TGTGCCACCAGACAGGGGGCTACAGATACGCAGTATTTT
CATRQGATDTQYF
>TRBD1|TRBJ1-5|TRBV6-1
TGTGCCAGCAGTGACACAGGGGGCGTTCAGCCCCAGCATTTT
CASSDTGGVQPQHF
>NA|TRBJ2-2|TRBV29-1
TGCAGCGTCCGGTCGGGTCCGACCGGGGAGCTGTTTTTT
CSVRSGPTGELFF
>TRBD2|TRBJ2-1|TRBV2
TGTGCCAGCAGTTATAGCGGGGGGGCCAAAAATGAGCAGTTCTTC
CASSYSGGAKNEQFF
>TRBD1|TRBJ1-5|TRBV6-1
TGTGCCAGCAGTGATCTAGGGGGCGCAGGCAATCAGCCCCAGCATTTT
CASSDLGGAGNQPQHF
>TRBD1|TRBJ2-3|TRBV6-1
TGTGCCAGCAGGGCCGACAGGGTAGGCACAGATACGCAGTATTTT
CASRADRVGTDTQYF
>NA|TRBJ2-1|TRBV30
TGTGCCTGGAGTGTAGGCCGCCTGAGGGACAATGAGCAGTTCTTC
CAWSVGRLRDNEQFF
>TRBD1|TRBJ1-6|TRBV30
TGTGCCTGGAGCGGGGGACAGGGAAATTCACCCCTCCACTTT
CAWSGGQGNSPLHF
>TRBD1|TRBJ1-5|TRBV6-5
TGTGCCAGCTGCCCCGGACAGGGCTCTCAGCCCCAGCATTTT
CASCPGQGSQPQHF
>NA|TRBJ2-2|TRBV29-1
TGCAGCGTTACCGCGGGAACGAACACCGGGGAGCTGTTTTTT
CSVTAGTNTGELFF
>NA|TRBJ2-1|TRBV27
TGTGCCAGCAGTTTTTCCGGGGCGTACAATGAGCAGTTCTTC
CASSFSGAYNEQFF
>TRBD2|TRBJ2-3|TRBV6-5
TGTGCCAGCAGCTACGGGACTAGCGGGGGAGATACGCAGTATTTT
CASSYGTSGGDTQYF
>NA|TRBJ2-2|TRBV30
TGTGCCTGGGGGGAGTCCTACCCCACCGGGGAGCTGTTTTTT
CAWGESYPTGELFF